Following are 21 T cell receptor beta chains from one sample sequenced in a study of T cell responses to AZD1222 COVID-19 vaccine. Sequencing was performed with immunoSEQ multiplex PCR; in TCRdb, only in-frame clones are kept and a portion is missing. The top ten clones hold about 1.5% of a sample with 180,000 or so clones, about 89% of them seen once. The sequencing here drew on peripheral blood, taken on day 0 of AZD1222 vaccination. These receptors all come from an adult in good health.

The chain carries TRBV30 and TRBJ2-2; D unresolved. From germline, CDR1 is GTSNPN and CDR2 SVGIG (reference sequence). The CDR3 contains 15 residues. Trimming removed 3 bases at V and 1 base at J, with 12 bases between. CDR3 DNA: TGTGCCTGGAGACCCCGGGCCGGGAACACCGGGGAGCTGTTTTTT. It codes for CAWRPRAGNTGELFF.

V usage is TRBV28 and J usage is TRBJ1-2; 8 nucleotides line up with TRBD1. V trimming: 8 bases; J trimming: 5 bases; junction bases outside the gene matches: 10. Germline CDR1 is MDHEN and CDR2 is SYDVKM. The CDR3 has 14 amino acids. The CDR3 coding sequence is TGTGCCAGCGGGGGCCCAGGGGGCGGGTATGGCTACACCTTC. Protein product: CASGGPGGGYGYTF.

The V call is TRBV10-2, the J call TRBJ2-3; TRBD2 might be the D (6 bases). The CDR3 has 13 amino acids. V lost 3 bases to trimming and J lost 5 bases, with 9 bases between them. From germline, CDR1 is WSHSY and CDR2 SAAADI. CDR3 sequence: CASSDGLKDTQYF. The CDR3 DNA follows: TGCGCCAGCAGTGACGGACTAAAAGATACGCAGTATTTT.

The gene calls are TRBV19 and TRBJ2-1; the D gene is possibly TRBD1 (5 bases). Looked up from germline, CDR1 is LNHDA and CDR2 is SQIVND (reference sequence). Trimming took 4 bases from V and 0 from J, leaving 13 bases between them. The CDR3 is made up of 16 amino acids. CDR3 sequence reads: CASSRTTGSSYNEQFF. In DNA, the CDR3 is TGTGCCAGTAGTAGAACCACAGGTAGCTCCTACAATGAGCAGTTCTTC.

The rearrangement uses TRBV12-3 or TRBV12-4 and TRBJ1-3; TRBD1 agrees at 9 bases. This CDR3 has 13 amino acids. After removal of 11 bases from V and 2 bases from J, the junction contained 4 bases not matched to a gene. CDR3 in amino acids: CASTGGAGNTIYF. The CDR3 nucleotides read TGTGCCTCCACAGGGGGCGCTGGAAACACCATATATTTT.

J is TRBJ1-1 and V is TRBV11-3; maybe TRBD1 (6 bases). This CDR3 is 12 amino acids long. Deletions cut 4 bases from V and 10 bases from J, with 13 bases between. The V gene's germline CDR1 is SGHNT and CDR2 YENEEA. For the CDR3, the DNA is TGTGCCAGCAGCTCAGACGGGGGCGCAGCTTTCTTT. Translated, it gives CASSSDGGAAFF.

The V and J genes are TRBV7-3 and TRBJ2-1, with D uncertain. Germline V gene data show CDR1 as SGHTA and CDR2 as FQGTGA. This CDR3 region has 11 residues. Trimming pared 1 base from V and 8 bases from J, leaving 3 bases between. CDR3 amino acids: CASSLSDEQFF. DNA for the CDR3: TGTGCCAGCAGCTTAAGCGATGAGCAGTTCTTC.

V and J are TRBV15 and TRBJ1-5; the D gene is possibly TRBD1 (5 bases). CDR1 and CDR2 (germline): LNHNV, YYDKDF (reference sequence). V was pared by 2 bases and J by 3 bases, with 11 bases between. The CDR3 runs to 15 residues. The CDR3 DNA sequence: TGTGCCACCAGCAGATTAGGGGAGGCCAATCAGCCCCAGCATTTT. Translation gives CATSRLGEANQPQHF.

J is TRBJ2-5 and V is TRBV5-4, with D possibly matching TRBD2 (6 bases). Trimming removed 2 bases at V and 1 base at J, with 9 bases between. This CDR3 contains 14 residues. Looked up from germline, CDR1 is SGHNT and CDR2 is YYREEE (reference sequence). CDR3 sequence reads: CASSFPGLQETQYF. The CDR3, as DNA: TGTGCCAGCAGCTTCCCGGGACTCCAAGAGACCCAGTACTTC.

V is TRBV7-2 and J is TRBJ2-1; D is perhaps TRBD2 (7 bases). This CDR3 has 16 amino acids. The germline CDR1 and CDR2 sequences are SGHTA and FQGNSA. Trimming removed 5 bases at V and 9 bases at J, with 23 bases between. CDR3: CASSPAGGRRVGEQFF. The CDR3 region has the DNA TGTGCCAGCAGCCCCGCCGGGGGGCGACGGGTAGGTGAGCAGTTCTTC.

This clone occurred a few times. The genes are TRBV7-8 and TRBJ2-1, with D uncertain. V was pared by 5 bases and J by 2 bases, with 10 bases between. Germline values: CDR1 SGHVS, CDR2 FQNEAQ. The CDR3 runs to 14 residues. The DNA of the CDR3 is TGTGCCAGCAGCCCCAGCCGAGCCTACAATGAGCAGTTCTTC. This encodes CASSPSRAYNEQFF.

This chain links TRBV11-2 with TRBJ2-3, with D maybe TRBD2 (6 bases). The germline CDR1 and CDR2 sequences are SGHAT and FQNNGV. The CDR3 length is 17 residues. V was pared by 2 bases and J by 1 base, with 16 bases between. CDR3 in amino acids: CASSLRSGDRGTDTQYF. CDR3 DNA: TGTGCCAGCAGCTTACGGTCGGGGGATCGGGGCACAGATACGCAGTATTTT.

The chain recombines TRBV9 with TRBJ1-3; possible D gene TRBD1, 5 bases. Germline-derived CDR1 and CDR2 are SGDLS and YYNGEE. V shed 0 bases and J shed 0 bases, with 10 bases lying between them. This CDR3 is built from 16 residues. This CDR3 reads CASSVGTGLSGNTIYF. Written as DNA, the CDR3 is TGTGCCAGCAGCGTAGGGACGGGACTCTCTGGAAACACCATATATTTT.

The chain links TRBV7-2 to TRBJ1-2, with 9 bases fitting TRBD1. This CDR3 has 15 amino acids. CDR1 and CDR2 from the germline V gene are SGHTA and FQGNSA. Losses at the gene ends were 1 base for V and 1 base for J; bases not matched to a gene: 1. The CDR3: CASSLDRGRNYGYTF. As DNA, the CDR3 is TGTGCCAGCAGCTTAGACAGGGGGCGTAACTATGGCTACACCTTC.

This chain uses TRBV30 with TRBJ2-1; 9 positions agree with TRBD2. The CDR3 spans 18 residues. Germline CDR1 and CDR2: GTSNPN and SVGIG (reference sequence). The J segment lost 0 bases and the V segment lost 2 bases, leaving 11 bases of the junction unmatched. The CDR3 nucleotides read TGTGCCTGGAGTCCCGGGACTAGCCTACTTAGCTCCTACAATGAGCAGTTCTTC. It codes for CAWSPGTSLLSSYNEQFF.

This clone has a single count. This rearrangement joins TRBV14 to TRBJ1-4, with 7 bases aligning to TRBD1. The CDR3 is made up of 15 amino acids. Germline CDR1 and CDR2: SGHDN and FVKESK. Trimming at V came to 1 base and at J to 8 bases, leaving 7 bases not matched to a gene. Here the CDR3 reads CASSQAQGRSEKLFF. CDR3 sequence (DNA): TGTGCCAGCAGCCAAGCACAGGGGCGATCGGAAAAACTGTTTTTT.

The chain is built from TRBV2 and TRBJ2-3; no reliable D call. V gave up 3 bases and J gave up 2 bases, with 9 bases separating them. The CDR3 length is 14 residues. Per the germline V gene, CDR1 is SNHLY and CDR2 is FYNNEI. This CDR3 reads CASSDRQITDTQYF. As DNA, the CDR3 is TGTGCCAGCAGTGATAGGCAGATCACAGATACGCAGTATTTT.

In this sample, this clone turned up once. The rearrangement joins TRBV5-1 to TRBJ2-3, with TRBD2 identical over 7 bases. Germline V gives CDR1 SGHRS, CDR2 YFSETQ. The CDR3 is 16 amino acids. The junction had 12 bases not matched to a gene; V was cut back by 0 bases and J by 8 bases. The CDR3 is CASSLGLAGVDATQYF. The DNA for the CDR3 is TGCGCCAGCAGCTTGGGATTGGCGGGAGTAGACGCTACGCAGTATTTT.

Regarding this clone: Germline is not matched at one junction end, which may reflect a read error. The V and J genes are TRBV10-3 and TRBJ2-2; 7 bases are a match to TRBD1. Germline-derived CDR1 and CDR2 are ENHRY and SYGVKD. The CDR3 totals 15 residues. The CDR3 is CAISEVRGNAGELFF. In DNA, the CDR3 is TGTGCCATCAGTGAGGTCAGGGGGAACGCCGGGGAGCTGTTTTTT.

The rearrangement joins TRBV3-1 (or the pseudogene TRBV3-2) to TRBJ2-1, with 7 bases identical to TRBD2. Germline CDR1 reads LGHDT; CDR2 reads YNNKEL (reference sequence). The CDR3 loop spans 15 amino acids. V was pared by 4 bases and J by 7 bases, with 10 bases of the junction left unmatched. CDR3 in DNA: TGTGCCAGCAGCCTCGGGAGAGCGGGGAGAAATGAGCAGTTCTTC. It translates to CASSLGRAGRNEQFF.

This chain uses TRBV11-2 with TRBJ1-1; D is possibly TRBD1 (5 bases). Germline loops: CDR1 SGHAT, CDR2 FQNNGV. The germline V and J ends were trimmed by 4 bases and 4 bases, with 19 bases remaining between them. The CDR3 is 16 amino acids. The CDR3 sequence: CASSSHQGGLGTEAFF. The CDR3 DNA reads as TGTGCCAGCAGCTCCCACCAGGGAGGTCTAGGCACTGAAGCTTTCTTT.